These 11 T cell receptor beta chains share one sample of origin, sequenced in a study of tumor-infiltrating lymphocytes in localized non-small cell lung cancer. TCRdb's copy holds only in-frame clones and misses some; the assay was immunoSEQ multiplex PCR. Among 15,000 or so clones listed, 70% to 90% were seen once. What was sequenced was uninvolved lung tissue not adjacent to the tumor. The receptors originated from a human donor with non-small cell lung cancer.

This sequence joins TRBV9 and TRBJ1-5; TRBD1 might be the D (5 bases). This CDR3 has 15 amino acids. Germline CDR1 reads SGDLS; CDR2 reads YYNGEE. Trimming pared 0 bases from V and 2 bases from J, leaving 9 bases between. CDR3 region: CASSVGGSGNQPQHF. The CDR3 DNA follows: TGTGCCAGCAGCGTAGGGGGGTCAGGCAATCAGCCCCAGCATTTT.

The chain recombines TRBV7-9 with TRBJ1-1; D remains ambiguous. V dropped 5 bases and J dropped 6 bases, with 10 bases sitting between them. The CDR3 has 12 residues. Germline loops: CDR1 SEHNR, CDR2 FQNEAQ (reference sequence). CDR3 DNA: TGTGCCAGCAGCCCCTCATGGGCTGAAGCTTTCTTT. This encodes CASSPSWAEAFF.

The chain recombines TRBV6-1 with TRBJ2-7; the match to TRBD2 covers 8 bases. Germline loops: CDR1 MNHNS, CDR2 SASEGT. With V trimmed by 1 base and J by 2 bases, 4 bases remained unmatched. The CDR3 contains 15 residues. The CDR3 region is CASSEVSGSTYEQYF. The DNA of the CDR3 is TGTGCCAGCAGTGAAGTAAGCGGGAGCACCTACGAGCAGTACTTC.

This chain connects TRBV19 to TRBJ2-5, with D tentatively TRBD2 (7 bases). V was shortened by 5 bases and J by 7 bases, with 23 bases between the two germline ends. Germline-derived CDR1 and CDR2 are LNHDA and SQIVND (reference sequence). The CDR3 has 16 residues. CDR3 in amino acids: CASSEKGGAPSWTQYF. The CDR3 DNA sequence: TGTGCCAGTAGTGAAAAGGGGGGGGCTCCCTCGTGGACCCAGTACTTC.

The chain is built from TRBV5-1 and TRBJ1-1, with TRBD1 as a possible D gene (5 bases). Germline CDR1 and CDR2: SGHRS and YFSETQ. This CDR3 region has 15 residues. Deletions cut 4 bases from V and 6 bases from J, with 19 bases between. CDR3 DNA: TGCGCCAGCAGCGCACTCGGGGGTGGGAGCTCTGAAGCTTTCTTT. Protein product: CASSALGGGSSEAFF.

The chain combines TRBV11-2 with TRBJ2-7; 8 bases line up with TRBD2. The CDR3 runs to 16 residues. CDR1 and CDR2 (germline): SGHAT, FQNNGV. V lost 0 bases to trimming and J lost 4 bases; unmatched junction nucleotides: 8. The CDR3 is CASSLDQDGRAYEQYF. CDR3 DNA: TGTGCCAGCAGCTTAGATCAGGACGGGAGGGCTTACGAGCAGTACTTC.

V is TRBV19 and J is TRBJ1-1; tentative D call: TRBD1 (5 bases). Trimming took off 9 bases at V and 4 bases at J, with 18 bases between the two ends. The CDR3 is 14 amino acids. Germline-derived CDR1 and CDR2 are LNHDA and SQIVND (reference sequence). CDR3 sequence: CASHWGGAGTEAFF. Here the CDR3 DNA reads TGTGCCAGCCACTGGGGGGGAGCGGGCACTGAAGCTTTCTTT.

The chain recombines TRBV2 with TRBJ2-5; 8 bases are a match to TRBD1. J lost 5 bases, V lost 5 bases, and 7 bases had no gene match. The length of the CDR3 is 14 residues. The germline CDR1 and CDR2 sequences are SNHLY and FYNNEI. Written as DNA, the CDR3 is TGTGCCAGCAGTTCACAGGGGGTAGGGGAGACCCAGTACTTC. Translating it yields CASSSQGVGETQYF.

The chain couples TRBV19 to TRBJ2-3; 10 positions agree with TRBD2. CDR1 LNHDA and CDR2 SQIVND come from the germline V gene (reference sequence). V lost 4 bases and J lost 3; bases outside the gene matches: 4. The CDR3 is 15 residues long. CDR3 DNA: TGTGCCAGTAGTAGCCTAGCGGGAGAAACAGATACGCAGTATTTT. This encodes CASSSLAGETDTQYF.

The rearrangement joins TRBV6-1 to TRBJ2-7; D unresolved. V lost 7 bases and J lost 5, with 9 bases in between. The germline V gene has CDR1 MNHNS and CDR2 SASEGT. The CDR3 is made up of 11 amino acids. The CDR3 protein is CASTALDEQYF. CDR3 in DNA: TGTGCCAGCACGGCGTTAGACGAGCAGTACTTC.

The rearrangement uses TRBV7-6 and TRBJ2-1; D assignment may be TRBD1 or TRBD2 (5 bases each). The CDR3 has 15 residues. CDR1 SGHVS and CDR2 FNYEAQ come from the germline V gene. V lost 3 bases, J lost 2 bases, and 11 bases lay in between. CDR3 region: CASSFNSGPYNEQFF. CDR3 DNA sequence: TGTGCCAGCAGCTTTAATTCGGGACCCTACAATGAGCAGTTCTTC. The full variable domain, completed using reference TRBV7-6 and TRBJ2-1, is GAGVSQSPRYKVTKRGQDVALRCDPISGHVSLYWYRQALGQGPEFLTYFNYEAQQDKSGLPNDRFSAERPEGSISTLTIQRTEQRDSAMYRCASSFNSGPYNEQFFGPGTRLTVL.